A selection of T cell receptor beta chains follows, all from one sample in a study of blood T cells in healthy people across ages. TCRdb ran MiXCR on the 5' RACE reads and lists one entry per CDR3 protein. The table shows about 1.6 million distinct CDR3 sequences, with almost 35% occurring only once. Sample: blood. Receptor source: a woman aged 30 to 39 in good health. The CDR3 runs from the conserved cysteine through the conserved F or W. A D gene is named only where the DNA matches it firmly. Some rows have no size entry. The others give once, few or many, or a class for an expanded clone.

>TRBD1|TRBJ2-1|14|.|TRBV7-9
CASSTRQGRGEQFF
TGTGCCAGCAGCACCCGACAGGGAAGAGGGGAGCAGTTCTTC
>.|TRBJ2-5|14|few|TRBV15
CATSRDRGYETQYF
TGTGCCACCAGCAGAGATCGGGGGTATGAGACCCAGTACTTC
>.|TRBJ2-5|15|.|TRBV7-9
CASSRIGGTGETQYF
TGTGCCAGCAGTCGCATCGGGGGTACGGGAGAGACCCAGTACTTC
>TRBD1|TRBJ2-2|13|.|TRBV20-1
CGAGQGQSGELFF
TGCGGGGCAGGACAGGGTCAGTCCGGGGAGCTGTTTTTT
>TRBD1|TRBJ2-5|16|.|TRBV4-1
CASSSQGAGPQETQYF
TGCGCCAGCAGCTCTCAGGGGGCAGGCCCCCAAGAGACCCAGTACTTC
>TRBD2|TRBJ2-3|15|once|TRBV5-4
CASSSAGGDCNTQYF
TGTGCCAGCAGCTCGGCGGGGGGGGACTGCAATACGCAGTATTTT
>.|TRBJ1-1|15|few|TRBV7-2
CASSYATGVNAEAFF
TGTGCCAGCAGCTACGCGACAGGCGTGAACGCTGAAGCTTTCTTT
>.|TRBJ1-2|15|.|TRBV4-1
CASCETSNRVNGYTF
TGCGCCAGTTGTGAAACCAGCAACAGGGTGAATGGCTACACCTTC
>TRBD2|TRBJ2-5|17|.|TRBV3-1
CASSQVVQRGQEETQYF
TGTGCCAGCAGCCAAGTTGTCCAGCGGGGCCAGGAAGAGACCCAGTACTTC
>.|TRBJ2-3|15|.|TRBV7-9
CASSLGVEKSDTQYF
TGTGCCAGCAGCTTAGGGGTCGAAAAATCGGATACGCAGTATTTT
>.|TRBJ2-5|16|.|TRBV7-3
CASSPLRGRKSREQYF
TGTGCCAGCAGCCCGCTCCGGGGCCGAAAATCAAGAGAGCAGTACTTC
>TRBD1|TRBJ1-2|16|.|TRBV4-1
CASSPNPGTGLYGYTF
TGCGCCAGCAGTCCTAATCCCGGGACAGGGCTCTATGGCTACACCTTC
>.|TRBJ2-1|14|few|TRBV10-3
CAISEGVIRLEQFF
TGTGCCATCAGTGAGGGGGTAATAAGGTTAGAGCAGTTCTTC
>TRBD2|TRBJ2-5|14|few|TRBV20-1
CSAGGGSTQETQYF
TGCAGTGCCGGCGGGGGGTCCACCCAAGAGACCCAGTACTTC
>TRBD2|TRBJ2-5|16|few|TRBV20-1
CSARVLAGIGEETQYF
TGCAGTGCTAGAGTACTAGCGGGAATCGGGGAGGAGACCCAGTACTTC
>TRBD1|TRBJ2-7|17|.|TRBV5-1
CASSLADRTGDSYEQYF
TGCGCCAGCAGCTTGGCGGATAGGACAGGGGACTCCTACGAGCAGTACTTC
>.|TRBJ2-7|14|.|TRBV20-1
CSAHGPRTGYEQYF
TGCAGTGCTCACGGACCGCGAACAGGCTACGAGCAGTACTTC
>TRBD1|TRBJ2-7|15|many|TRBV20-1
CSARDHQGVKYEQYF
TGCAGTGCTAGAGATCATCAGGGGGTGAAGTACGAGCAGTACTTC
>.|TRBJ2-4|15|many|TRBV5-1
CASSLEAGAKNIQYF
TGCGCCAGCAGCTTGGAGGCAGGGGCGAAAAACATTCAGTACTTC
>.|TRBJ2-5|16|.|TRBV4-1
CASSQEGGLYQETQYF
TGCGCCAGCAGCCAAGAAGGCGGTTTGTACCAAGAGACCCAGTACTTC
>.|TRBJ2-1|12|many|TRBV29-1
CSVRLGPNEQFF
TGCAGCGTCCGGTTGGGTCCCAATGAGCAGTTCTTC
>TRBD2|TRBJ2-3|18|few|TRBV2
CASSEEALAGSWTDTQYF
TGTGCCAGCAGTGAAGAGGCGCTAGCGGGAAGCTGGACAGATACGCAGTATTTT
>.|TRBJ1-6|15|.|TRBV7-9
CASSSMSSYNSPLHF
TGTGCCAGCTCGTCGATGAGCTCCTATAATTCACCCCTCCACTTT
>.|TRBJ2-1|15|few|TRBV5-6
CASSAQRGLTNEQFF
TGTGCCAGCAGCGCTCAGCGAGGGTTGACGAATGAGCAGTTCTTC
>TRBD2|TRBJ2-1|16|few|TRBV7-8
CASSSKRGSSYNEQFF
TGTGCCAGCAGCTCTAAGCGGGGGAGCTCCTACAATGAGCAGTTCTTC
>.|TRBJ2-7|16|.|TRBV27
CASSFGGRLSSYEQYF
TGTGCCAGCAGTTTTGGGGGAAGGTTGAGCTCCTACGAGCAGTACTTC
>.|TRBJ2-1|16|few|TRBV4-1
CASSQGARSSYNEQFF
TGCGCCAGCAGCCAGGGGGCCCGCTCCTCCTACAATGAGCAGTTCTTC
>.|TRBJ1-2|13|many|TRBV12-3/TRBV12-4
CASSLADSYGYTF
TGTGCCAGCAGTTTGGCGGACAGCTATGGCTACACCTTC
>.|TRBJ2-3|14|.|TRBV27
CASSLQWRADTQYF
TGTGCCAGCAGTTTGCAGTGGCGCGCAGATACGCAGTATTTT
>TRBD2|TRBJ2-2|16|once|TRBV20-1
CSASGVAGGLDGELFF
TGCAGTGCTAGTGGCGTAGCGGGAGGCCTGGACGGGGAGCTGTTTTTT
>TRBD1|TRBJ2-5|15|.|TRBV20-1
CSARRGTGAGETQYF
TGCAGTGCTAGACGCGGGACAGGGGCAGGGGAGACCCAGTACTTC
>.|TRBJ1-3|15|once|TRBV15
CATSRDEGAGNTIYF
TGTGCCACCAGCAGAGATGAAGGGGCTGGAAACACCATATATTTT
>.|TRBJ1-5|11|.|TRBV20-1
CSATEGQPQHF
TGCAGTGCTACGGAGGGGCAGCCCCAGCATTTT
>TRBD1|TRBJ1-2|14|.|TRBV10-3
CAIGTGATNYGYTF
TGTGCCATCGGGACAGGGGCCACTAACTATGGCTACACCTTC
>TRBD1|TRBJ2-5|15|few|TRBV12-3/TRBV12-4
CASSRQGRSQETQYF
TGTGCCAGCAGTCGACAGGGGCGCTCCCAAGAGACCCAGTACTTC